This TCR beta chain stems from a study of shared clonotypes between healthy human individuals. Findings and limits, study-wide: Few donors restricted represented genetic and exposure-history diversity.

Generated by immunoSEQ multiplex PCR, the TCRdb table keeps only in-frame clones and is missing some. Altogether under 850,000 clones are present, 80% to 95% being singletons, with the ten largest covering about 24%. CD45RO negativity and positive selection for CCR7 defined naive CD8 cells, a population that excluded terminally differentiated effector memory CD45RA+ cells. CDR3 size: 13 residues. V shed 5 bases and J 8 bases; nucleotides not matched to a gene: 7. Germline V CDR1 and CDR2: MNHEY, SMNVEV (reference sequence). Turning to this clone: The target antigen is unknown.

The receptor's source is a man aged 30 to 39 in good health. Sample: naive CD8+ T cells sorted from blood. The chain joins TRBV27 to TRBJ2-3; TRBD2 agrees at 7 bases. CDR3 sequence reads: CASSDLLAATQYF. CDR3 bases: TGTGCCAGCAGTGATCTCCTAGCGGCTACGCAGTATTTT.